What follows is one T cell receptor (beta chain) and its context. What it binds is not known. These data belong to a study of T cells in tuberculosis. Study-level findings and limits: Smaller distances to GMM-specific TCRs suggested their expansion in active tuberculosis. Smaller alpha distances in active tuberculosis partly reflected shorter CDR3-alpha lengths.

Germline V CDR1 and CDR2: MNHEY, SMNVEV (reference sequence). The CDR3 totals 16 residues. The ends lost 3 bases at V and 2 bases at J; junction bases unmatched: 9. Method: immunoSEQ multiplex PCR; TCRdb's copy keeps in-frame clones and lacks some. The sample comprises approximately 28,000 clones, 80% to 95% of which are singletons, and around 4.9% rests with the top ten. The genes are TRBV27 and TRBJ2-7; 8 nucleotides agree with TRBD2. The sequence was collected from a donor aged 10-29 years with latent tuberculosis or without tuberculosis infection. Sequencing was performed on PBMCs. The CDR3 DNA reads TGTGCCAGCAGTTTTTCAGCGGCGGGAGGCCCCTACGAGCAGTACTTC. Amino acids: CASSFSAAGGPYEQYF.